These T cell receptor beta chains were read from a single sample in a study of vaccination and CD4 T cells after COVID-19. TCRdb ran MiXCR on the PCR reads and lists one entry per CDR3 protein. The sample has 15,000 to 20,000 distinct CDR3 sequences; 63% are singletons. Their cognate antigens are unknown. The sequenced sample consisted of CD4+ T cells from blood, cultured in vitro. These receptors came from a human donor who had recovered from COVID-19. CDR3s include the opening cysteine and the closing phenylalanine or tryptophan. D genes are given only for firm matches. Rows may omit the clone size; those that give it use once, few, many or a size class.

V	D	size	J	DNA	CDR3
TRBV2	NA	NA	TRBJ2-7	TGTGCCAGCAGTGAAGAAGGCTTGCGCCCATACGAGCAGTACTTC	CASSEEGLRPYEQYF
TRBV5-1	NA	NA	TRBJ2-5	TGCGCCAGCAGCCCGATAGGGTCCCAAGAGACCCAGTACTTC	CASSPIGSQETQYF
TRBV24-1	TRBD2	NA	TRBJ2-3	TGTGCCACCAGTGATCCTAGCGGGGCTTATCCAGGTACGCAGTATTTT	CATSDPSGAYPGTQYF
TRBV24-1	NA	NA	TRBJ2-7	TGTGCCAGCGGGACACCGGGAATGGGGGGGGTCTACGAGCAGTACTTC	CASGTPGMGGVYEQYF
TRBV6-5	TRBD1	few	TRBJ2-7	TGTGCCAGCAGTTACTCTTCAGGACAGGGGAATGTCTACGAGCAGTACTTC	CASSYSSGQGNVYEQYF
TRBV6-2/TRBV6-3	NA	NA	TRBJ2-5	TGTGCCAGCAGTCACGACCTGGAAGAGACCCAGTACTTC	CASSHDLEETQYF
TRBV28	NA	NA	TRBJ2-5	TGTGCCAGCAGCCCCGGGATCCAAGAGACCCAGTACTTC	CASSPGIQETQYF
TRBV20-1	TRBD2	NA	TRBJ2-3	TGCAGTGCTAGAGATCCAGCGGGAGCCACAGATACGCAGTATTTT	CSARDPAGATDTQYF
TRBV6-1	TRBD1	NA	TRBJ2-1	TGTGCCAGCACGGGACAGGGGGCTCGCAGCTCCTACAATGAGCAGTTCTTC	CASTGQGARSSYNEQFF
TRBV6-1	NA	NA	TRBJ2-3	TGTGCCAGCAGTGAACTCCCGGGGTCGGGCACAGATACGCAGTATTTT	CASSELPGSGTDTQYF
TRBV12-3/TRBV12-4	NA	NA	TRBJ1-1	TGTGCCAGCAGTCCCAGCTTGGGCATGAACACTGAAGCTTTCTTT	CASSPSLGMNTEAFF
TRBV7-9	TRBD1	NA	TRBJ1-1	TGTGCCAGCAGCGAGGGGACAGGGGATGGAGCTTTCTTT	CASSEGTGDGAFF
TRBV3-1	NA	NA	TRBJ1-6	TGTGCCAGCAGCCAAGGACAAAAGTTTAATTCACCCCTCCACTTT	CASSQGQKFNSPLHF
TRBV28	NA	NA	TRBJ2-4	TGTGCCAGCAGTCCACGGGGGCGATTCTTAGCCAAAAACATTCAGTACTTC	CASSPRGRFLAKNIQYF
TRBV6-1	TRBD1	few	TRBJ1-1	TGTGCCAGCAGTGAATATGGGACAGGGTCGAACACTGAAGCTTTCTTT	CASSEYGTGSNTEAFF
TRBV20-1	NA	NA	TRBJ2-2	TGCAGTGCCACACAGGGGGGGAAGACCGGGGAGCTGTTTTTT	CSATQGGKTGELFF
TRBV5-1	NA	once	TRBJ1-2	TGCGCCAGCAGGGAGGAGGGAGGTGGCTACACCTTC	CASREEGGGYTF
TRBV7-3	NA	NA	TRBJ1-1	TGTGCCAGCAGCTTACAGGCAAAGAACACTGAAGCTTTCTTT	CASSLQAKNTEAFF